One sample yielded the 21 T cell receptor beta chains listed below, sequenced in a study of beta chain features in type 1 diabetes. Notes on the study in general: Among all four CD4+ subsets, Type 1 diabetes patients had TCRB CDR3s that were moderately but significantly shorter.

The isolated RNA, all of it, was reverse transcribed, so expressed TCRB transcripts were what got sequenced. Repertoires were generated with immunoSEQ multiplex PCR, while TCRdb's copy carries only in-frame clones and drops some. This table holds around 600,000 clones, about an eighth found once. Their antigens are not known. Sequenced sample: naive CD4+ T cells from blood. These receptors were obtained from a man younger than 40 with type 1 diabetes.

This clone was seen a handful of times. The V call is TRBV6-6, the J call TRBJ2-1; D remains ambiguous. The germline V and J ends were trimmed by 0 bases and 9 bases, with 9 bases remaining between them. Germline V gene data show CDR1 as MNHNY and CDR2 as SVGAGI (reference sequence). This CDR3 spans 13 amino acids. For the CDR3, the DNA is TGTGCCAGCAGTTACTCGGGCAGGACTGAGCAGTTCTTC. It translates to CASSYSGRTEQFF.

A few counts support this clone. J is TRBJ1-2 and V is TRBV19; 7 nucleotides match TRBD1. The J segment lost 4 bases and the V segment lost 4 bases, leaving 9 bases of the junction unmatched. CDR3 length: 15 residues. CDR1 is LNHDA, CDR2 SQIVND, per germline (reference sequence). The CDR3 bases are TGTGCCAGTAGTAGGGAGACAGGGTGGGCCTATGGCTACACCTTC. Translated: CASSRETGWAYGYTF.

This clone has just a few counts. V usage is TRBV5-1 and J usage is TRBJ2-1; 9 bases agree with TRBD2. This CDR3 has 16 residues. Germline assignment: CDR1 SGHRS and CDR2 YFSETQ. V lost 2 bases and J lost 2; bases outside the gene matches: 5. CDR3 residues: CASSLFSGGTYNEQFF. CDR3 nucleotides: TGCGCCAGCAGCTTATTTAGCGGGGGAACCTACAATGAGCAGTTCTTC. The variable domain in full, with the rest retrieved from reference TRBV5-1 and TRBJ2-1, is KAGVTQTPRYLIKTRGQQVTLSCSPISGHRSVSWYQQTPGQGLQFLFEYFSETQRNKGNFPGRFSGRQFSNSRSEMNVSTLELGDSALYLCASSLFSGGTYNEQFFGPGTRLTVL.

This clone came up a few times. The chain uses TRBV18 and TRBJ2-1; maybe TRBD2 (7 bases). Deletions cut 1 base from V and 9 bases from J, with 16 bases between. CDR3 size: 15 residues. Germline CDR1 reads KGHSH; CDR2 reads LQKENI. Here the CDR3 reads CASSPLGGVGAEQFF. The CDR3 nucleotides are TGTGCCAGCTCACCACTAGGGGGGGTTGGCGCTGAGCAGTTCTTC.

The sample holds a few counts of this clone. This chain connects TRBV7-9 to TRBJ1-3, with a weak D call TRBD1 (5 bases). Trimming pared 3 bases from V and 0 bases from J, leaving 12 bases between. The CDR3 loop spans 16 amino acids. CDR1 and CDR2 (germline): SEHNR, FQNEAQ (reference sequence). The CDR3 nucleotides are TGTGCCAGCAGCTTCAACCGACAGCCCTCTGGAAACACCATATATTTT. It codes for CASSFNRQPSGNTIYF.

The CDR3, as DNA: TGTGCCAGCAGTGAATTCCCAGGGGCACAGAATGGCTACACCTTC. It is translated as CASSEFPGAQNGYTF. The genes are TRBV25-1 and TRBJ1-2; possible D gene TRBD1, 6 bases. Trimming shortened V by 1 base and J by 6 bases, and 15 bases separated the two germline ends. Per the germline V gene, CDR1 is MGHDK and CDR2 is SYGVNS. This CDR3 is built from 15 residues.

The rearrangement links TRBV29-1 to TRBJ2-7; the D gene is possibly TRBD1 (6 bases). Trimming stripped 6 bases from V and 1 base from J, with 10 bases between. Germline V gene data show CDR1 as SQVTM and CDR2 as ANQGSEA. The CDR3 spans 12 residues. The CDR3 coding sequence is TGCAGCGTCACAGGGAGATCCTACGAGCAGTACTTC. Translating gives CSVTGRSYEQYF.

This clone was found a few times. The chain uses TRBV5-1 and TRBJ1-4; 8 nucleotides match TRBD1. The CDR3 loop spans 14 amino acids. CDR1 SGHRS and CDR2 YFSETQ come from the germline V gene. V shed 4 bases, J shed 8 bases, and the junction held 7 bases outside the gene matches. In DNA, the CDR3 is TGCGCCAGCAGCCCCGGGACAGGAGGAGAAAAACTGTTTTTT. It codes for CASSPGTGGEKLFF.

This clone was observed a few times. V usage is TRBV5-4 and J usage is TRBJ2-2; D is unclear. Germline CDR1 SGHNT, CDR2 YYREEE (reference sequence). The V end lost 4 bases, the J end lost 0 bases, and 10 bases lay between the germline ends. CDR3 length: 15 amino acids. The CDR3, as DNA: TGTGCCAGCAGCCCCAGGAACGCGAACACCGGGGAGCTGTTTTTT. Encoded protein: CASSPRNANTGELFF.

This clone was seen more than once but under ten times. Other DNA sequences from this sample encode an identical CDR3 as well. This chain joins TRBV29-1 and TRBJ1-1, with a possible D match to TRBD1 (6 bases). The V gene lost 6 bases and the J gene lost 0 bases, with 11 bases spanning the gap. Germline CDR1 SQVTM, CDR2 ANQGSEA. This CDR3 contains 13 residues. This CDR3 reads CSVVGQMNTEAFF. In nucleotides, the CDR3 is TGCAGCGTGGTAGGACAGATGAACACTGAAGCTTTCTTT.

There are a few counts of this clone. Other DNA sequences in the same sample also yield this CDR3. This chain uses TRBV30 with TRBJ2-7; D is possibly TRBD1 or TRBD2 (7 bases each). Between the trimmed V and J ends, which lost 4 bases and 2 bases, there was a span of 9 bases. CDR1 is GTSNPN, CDR2 SVGIG, per germline (reference sequence). The CDR3 runs to 12 residues. The DNA of the CDR3 is TGTGCCTGGACAGGGGGGGCCTACGAGCAGTACTTC. Encoded protein: CAWTGGAYEQYF.

The genes are TRBV6-1 and TRBJ2-7, with D tentatively TRBD1 (5 bases). Germline CDR1 and CDR2: MNHNS and SASEGT. The ends were cut back, 0 bases at V and 3 bases at J, with 12 bases in the middle. This CDR3 region has 15 residues. CDR3: CASSEAQGARYEQYF. The CDR3 DNA reads as TGTGCCAGCAGTGAAGCGCAAGGGGCCCGCTACGAGCAGTACTTC.

The J gene is TRBJ1-2, the V gene TRBV7-2; 11 bases agree with TRBD1. From germline, CDR1 is SGHTA and CDR2 FQGNSA. The CDR3 is 17 amino acids. The ends lost 4 bases at V and 1 base at J; junction bases unmatched: 8. The CDR3 DNA is TGTGCCAGCAGCTCACCGGACAGGGGGCCGGTTAACTATGGCTACACCTTC. This codes for CASSSPDRGPVNYGYTF.

V gene TRBV9 combines with J gene TRBJ2-7; a weak D match, TRBD2 (5 bases). Deletions cut 0 bases from V and 6 bases from J, with 13 bases between. The CDR3 contains 14 residues. Germline CDR1 SGDLS, CDR2 YYNGEE. CDR3 amino acids: CASSVAGTPGEQYF. As DNA, the CDR3 is TGTGCCAGCAGCGTAGCGGGAACGCCCGGCGAGCAGTACTTC.

This clone showed up just a few times. V gene TRBV11-2 combines with J gene TRBJ1-4; D may be TRBD1 (5 bases). Germline V gene sequence: CDR1 SGHAT, CDR2 FQNNGV. V dropped 5 bases and J dropped 3 bases, with 13 bases sitting between them. The length of the CDR3 is 15 residues. CDR3 in DNA: TGTGCCAGCAGCCTCCCAGGGCGGGCTAATGAAAAACTGTTTTTT. Translating it yields CASSLPGRANEKLFF.

This clone was counted between two and nine times. The chain carries TRBV7-3 and TRBJ2-1; 12 bases fit TRBD1. J lost 8 bases, V lost 5 bases, and 4 bases had no gene match. The CDR3 is made up of 14 amino acids. CDR1 SGHTA and CDR2 FQGTGA come from the germline V gene. The CDR3 bases are TGTGCCAGCAGCCGGGACAGGGGGCGGGATGAGCAGTTCTTC. It yields the protein CASSRDRGRDEQFF.

The chain recombines TRBV30 with TRBJ2-2; D is uncertain. This CDR3 contains 13 residues. CDR1 is GTSNPN and CDR2 is SVGIG in the germline V gene (reference sequence). The V end was cut by 1 base, the J end by 0 bases, with 3 bases between. CDR3 sequence: CAWSDPNTGELFF. The DNA of the CDR3 is TGTGCCTGGAGTGACCCGAACACCGGGGAGCTGTTTTTT.

This clone showed up many times. The V call is TRBV14, the J call TRBJ2-7; D not resolved. The CDR3 has 11 amino acids. The V gene's germline CDR1 is SGHDN and CDR2 FVKESK. V was cut by 2 bases and J by 4 bases, with 3 bases left in between. The CDR3 sequence: CASSQLYEQYF. In DNA, the CDR3 is TGTGCCAGCAGCCAATTGTACGAGCAGTACTTC.

This clone has a handful of counts. This sequence joins TRBV18 and TRBJ2-7; a possible D gene is TRBD2 (5 bases). The CDR3 spans 16 residues. The V gene lost 2 bases and the J gene lost 3 bases, with 17 bases spanning the gap. Per germline, CDR1 KGHSH and CDR2 LQKENI. The CDR3 is CASSPAGTEPRYEQYF. The CDR3 DNA sequence: TGTGCCAGCTCACCAGCGGGCACAGAGCCCCGCTACGAGCAGTACTTC.

This clone was counted a single time. J is TRBJ2-3 and V is TRBV4-2; 11 bases fit TRBD2. J lost 5 bases, V lost 3 bases, and 10 bases had no gene match. Germline loops: CDR1 LGHNA, CDR2 YNFKEQ. This CDR3 comprises 17 residues. CDR3 in DNA: TGTGCCAGCAGCCAGACCCTAGCGGGGGGAGGTGTAGATACGCAGTATTTT. This encodes CASSQTLAGGGVDTQYF.

This clone was counted between two and nine times. The gene calls are TRBV10-3 and TRBJ1-5; no clear D. There are 13 residues in the CDR3. Between the trimmed V and J ends, which lost 0 bases and 8 bases, there was a span of 8 bases. Germline V gene lookup returns CDR1 ENHRY and CDR2 SYGVKD. CDR3 in DNA: TGTGCCATCAGTGAGTCGCTTAGTAAGCCCCAGCATTTT. It translates to CAISESLSKPQHF.